This T cell receptor (beta chain) was identified in a study of T cell responses to AZD1222 COVID-19 vaccine. Broader study findings: Repertoires were sampled only after the peak T cell response.

To note about this clone: No antigen is known for it.

TCRdb's copy holds only in-frame clones and misses some; the assay was immunoSEQ multiplex PCR. The sample records over 130,000 clones, about 92% being singletons. V lost 4 bases and J 10 bases, leaving 9 bases between the germline ends. CDR3 length: 11 amino acids. Germline lookup yields CDR1 SGHNT and CDR2 YYREEE (reference sequence). The sequence was collected from an adult in good health. This chain links TRBV5-4 with TRBJ2-1; D is undetermined. The sample here was peripheral blood, taken on day 0 of AZD1222 vaccination. CDR3 sequence reads: CASSIVGEQFF. The CDR3 DNA reads TGTGCCAGCAGCATTGTTGGCGAGCAGTTCTTC. Full variable domain (rest looked up from reference TRBV5-4 and TRBJ2-1): ETGVTQSPTHLIKTRGQQVTLRCSSQSGHNTVSWYQQALGQGPQFIFQYYREEENGRGNFPPRFSGLQFPNYSSELNVNALELDDSALYLCASSIVGEQFFGPGTRLTVL.